The 22 T cell receptor beta chains below were found in one sample sequenced in a study of cytomegalovirus exposure and HLA in healthy donors. A multiplex PCR was run with 60 Vbeta primers and 13 Jbeta primers. The repertoire was sequenced with immunoSEQ multiplex PCR; TCRdb's copy has only in-frame clones and lacks some. Here the sample spans about 130,000 clones, 76% being singletons. Sequences were obtained from PBMCs. These receptors all stem from a man aged 40-49 years in good health and CMV-seronegative.

The chain links TRBV21-1 to TRBJ2-5; the DNA was not compared with TRBD2, the D call given in the table. TRBV21-1 has pseudogene status. The CDR3 consists of 16 residues. CDR3: CASSNRLAGYRETQYF. Here the CDR3 DNA reads TGTGCCAGCAGCAATCGACTAGCCGGCTATCGGGAGACCCAGTACTTC.

V gene TRBV6-5 combines with J gene TRBJ2-1, with 8 nucleotides matching TRBD1. The trim removed 5 bases at V and 3 bases at J, leaving 3 bases unmatched. From germline, CDR1 is MNHEY and CDR2 SVGAGI. The CDR3 runs to 14 residues. The CDR3 protein is CASSLGQGYNEQFF. In DNA form, the CDR3 reads TGTGCCAGCAGTCTCGGACAGGGCTACAATGAGCAGTTCTTC.

The chain carries TRBV27 and TRBJ2-3, with 12 nucleotides matching TRBD1. V shed 10 bases, J shed 4 bases, and the junction held 3 bases outside the gene matches. The CDR3 contains 13 residues. Germline values: CDR1 MNHEY, CDR2 SMNVEV (reference sequence). The CDR3 DNA follows: TGTGCCATAGGGGACAGGGGGCCAGATACGCAGTATTTT. This translates into CAIGDRGPDTQYF.

This clone was seen a handful of times. The CDR3 region is CASSLQTSGGVQDTQYF. CDR3 in DNA: TGTGCCAGCAGCCTACAGACTAGCGGGGGGGTACAAGATACGCAGTATTTT. This rearrangement joins TRBV9 to TRBJ2-3; the match to TRBD2 covers 14 bases. This CDR3 spans 17 amino acids. V dropped 4 bases and J dropped 5; count of bases not matched to a gene: 9. In germline, CDR1 is SGDLS, CDR2 YYNGEE.

The chain employs TRBV21-1 and TRBJ2-7; the table's D call, TRBD1, was not checked against the DNA. TRBV21-1 is a documented pseudogene. The CDR3 loop spans 16 amino acids. CDR3 DNA: TGTGCCAGCAGCAAAGCCCGCAGGGTAGGATCCTACGAGCAGTACTTC. Residues: CASSKARRVGSYEQYF.

This clone was seen a few times. The genes are TRBV4-3 and TRBJ2-7; a weak D match, TRBD1 (8 bases). This CDR3 is 15 amino acids long. V was cut by 0 bases and J by 5 bases, with 14 bases left in between. In germline, CDR1 is LGHNA, CDR2 YSLEER. The CDR3 loop is CASSQDTGGGNEQYF. In nucleotides, the CDR3 is TGCGCCAGCAGCCAAGATACAGGGGGGGGAAACGAGCAGTACTTC.

The CDR3 region has the DNA TGCGCCAGCAGTCACGTACAGGGGGCGCGCCAAGAGACCCAGTACTTC. Translation: CASSHVQGARQETQYF. V usage is TRBV23-1 and J usage is TRBJ2-5; 9 bases map to TRBD1. TRBV23-1 belongs to the ORF category, with a function that is uncertain. This CDR3 contains 16 residues. With 3 bases clipped from V and 1 base from J, the junction kept 6 bases outside the gene matches.

This clone has just a few counts. This chain links TRBV5-1 with TRBJ2-7, with 8 bases lining up with TRBD1. Germline V gene sequence: CDR1 SGHRS, CDR2 YFSETQ. This CDR3 is 15 amino acids long. Trimming removed 2 bases from V and 3 bases from J; junction bases left unmatched: 7. The CDR3 DNA is TGCGCCAGCAGCTTAACAGGGGGTCCTGGCTACGAGCAGTACTTC. Its translation is CASSLTGGPGYEQYF.

This clone was observed a handful of times. The V and J genes are TRBV6-6 and TRBJ2-7; no reliable D call. V lost 2 bases and J lost 2, with 10 bases in between. The CDR3 runs 14 residues. Germline assignment: CDR1 MNHNY and CDR2 SVGAGI (reference sequence). CDR3 loop: CASSYVAEAYEQYF. The CDR3, as DNA: TGTGCCAGCAGTTACGTCGCAGAAGCCTACGAGCAGTACTTC.

In this sample, this clone turned up once. The chain recombines TRBV4-1 with TRBJ2-2; D is possibly TRBD1 (5 bases). The germline CDR1 and CDR2 sequences are MGHRA and YSYEKL. CDR3 length equals 15 residues. V gave up 0 bases and J gave up 6 bases, with 11 bases separating them. CDR3 amino acids: CASSQDRAGPGELFF. The CDR3 nucleotides are TGCGCCAGCAGCCAAGATAGGGCAGGGCCCGGGGAGCTGTTTTTT.

The chain has TRBV10-3 and TRBJ2-5; the match to TRBD1 covers 10 bases. Per germline, CDR1 ENHRY and CDR2 SYGVKD. The CDR3 length is 13 residues. Trimming took 10 bases from V and 4 from J; bases not matched to a gene: 6. CDR3: CATDRGLGETQYF. The CDR3 coding sequence is TGTGCCACCGACAGGGGGCTCGGAGAGACCCAGTACTTC.

This clone was counted between two and nine times. This chain's CDR3 is CASSVSGRTYGYTF. CDR3 nucleotides: TGTGCCAGCAGCGTAAGCGGACGGACCTATGGCTACACCTTC. V gene TRBV9 combines with J gene TRBJ1-2; D unresolved. From germline, CDR1 is SGDLS and CDR2 YYNGEE. Trimming pared 1 base from V and 4 bases from J, leaving 11 bases between. The CDR3 length is 14 residues.

The V call is TRBV5-1, the J call TRBJ1-1; 8 bases fit TRBD1. The CDR3 length is 14 residues. Germline values: CDR1 SGHRS, CDR2 YFSETQ. The V gene end was trimmed by 3 bases and the J gene end by 5 bases; junction bases not matched to a gene: 6. Here the CDR3 reads CASSYGQGATEAFF. DNA for the CDR3: TGCGCCAGCAGCTATGGACAGGGAGCAACTGAAGCTTTCTTT.

This clone was counted between two and nine times. The V call is TRBV11-2, the J call TRBJ2-7; 12 positions match TRBD2. The V segment lost 2 bases and the J segment 7 bases; nucleotides outside the gene matches: 3. The CDR3 has 14 residues. Germline-derived CDR1 and CDR2 are SGHAT and FQNNGV. The CDR3 bases are TGTGCCAGCAGCTTAACTAGCGGGAGGCGAGAGCAGTACTTC. Its protein is CASSLTSGRREQYF.

The V gene is TRBV14, the J gene TRBJ1-2, with a possible D match to TRBD1 (5 bases). The germline V and J ends were trimmed by 1 base and 8 bases, with 11 bases remaining between them. Germline V gene data show CDR1 as SGHDN and CDR2 as FVKESK. CDR3 length equals 13 residues. DNA for the CDR3: TGTGCCAGCAGCCAAGTTTCGGGGGACGGCTACACCTTC. Amino acids: CASSQVSGDGYTF.

This rearrangement joins TRBV11-1 to TRBJ2-5, with 9 bases fitting TRBD2. CDR1 and CDR2 (germline): SGHAT, FQDESV (reference sequence). V shed 5 bases, J shed 4 bases, and the junction held 8 bases outside the gene matches. This CDR3 has 15 residues. This chain's CDR3 is CASSRLAGAGETQYF. The CDR3 DNA is TGTGCCAGCAGCCGATTAGCGGGAGCGGGAGAGACCCAGTACTTC.

V gene TRBV5-6 combines with J gene TRBJ2-2; 7 nucleotides match TRBD1. Per germline, CDR1 SGHDT and CDR2 YYEEEE. CDR3 length: 13 amino acids. After removal of 6 bases from V and 6 bases from J, the junction contained 5 bases not matched to a gene. CDR3 sequence: CASIIQGAGELFF. The DNA for the CDR3 is TGTGCCAGCATTATTCAGGGGGCCGGGGAGCTGTTTTTT. The full variable domain, in which reference TRBV5-6 and TRBJ2-2 provide the parts outside the CDR3, is DAGVTQSPTHLIKTRGQQVTLRCSPKSGHDTVSWYQQALGQGPQFIFQYYEEEERQRGNFPDRFSGHQFPNYSSELNVNALLLGDSALYLCASIIQGAGELFFGEGSRLTVL.

The rearrangement links TRBV2 to TRBJ2-7, with 10 nucleotides matching TRBD2. V lost 2 bases to trimming and J lost 3 bases; unmatched junction nucleotides: 7. Germline assignment: CDR1 SNHLY and CDR2 FYNNEI. The CDR3 extends over 16 amino acids. The CDR3 nucleotides are TGTGCCAGCAGTGAACCTAGACTAGCGGGCATCTACGAGCAGTACTTC. Amino acid sequence: CASSEPRLAGIYEQYF.

CDR3: CASSLGLAGGNEQFF. The DNA for the CDR3 is TGTGCCAGCAGCCTCGGACTAGCGGGAGGGAATGAGCAGTTCTTC. The rearrangement uses TRBV7-6 and TRBJ2-1; 15 bases are shared with TRBD2. Germline V gene sequence: CDR1 SGHVS, CDR2 FNYEAQ. This CDR3 contains 15 residues. Trimming at V came to 5 bases and at J to 7 bases, leaving 3 bases not matched to a gene.

This chain uses TRBV28 with TRBJ1-1, with TRBD1 matching over 7 bases. V lost 4 bases, J lost 0 bases, and 17 bases stayed unmatched. Germline CDR1 MDHEN, CDR2 SYDVKM. CDR3 length equals 19 residues. Written as DNA, the CDR3 is TGTGCCAGCAGTTCTCCCCTCCTTACAGGGGCGGCGATGAACACTGAAGCTTTCTTT. Its protein product is CASSSPLLTGAAMNTEAFF.

The J gene is TRBJ1-2, the V gene TRBV5-1; the D gene is possibly TRBD1 (6 bases). Trimming removed 4 bases from V and 4 bases from J, with 14 bases in between. The germline gives CDR1 SGHRS, CDR2 YFSETQ. CDR3 length equals 14 residues. CDR3 amino acids: CASSAIQGSYGYTF. In nucleotides, the CDR3 is TGCGCCAGCAGCGCTATACAGGGCTCCTATGGCTACACCTTC.

J is TRBJ1-5 and V is TRBV6-4; weak D call: TRBD1 (5 bases). The V end lost 6 bases, the J end lost 4 bases, and 13 bases lay between the germline ends. Per germline, CDR1 MRHNA and CDR2 SNTAGT. The CDR3 covers 14 residues. The CDR3 nucleotides are TGTGCCAGCAGGGATCGCAGGGTTAATCAGCCCCAGCATTTT. Its translation is CASRDRRVNQPQHF.